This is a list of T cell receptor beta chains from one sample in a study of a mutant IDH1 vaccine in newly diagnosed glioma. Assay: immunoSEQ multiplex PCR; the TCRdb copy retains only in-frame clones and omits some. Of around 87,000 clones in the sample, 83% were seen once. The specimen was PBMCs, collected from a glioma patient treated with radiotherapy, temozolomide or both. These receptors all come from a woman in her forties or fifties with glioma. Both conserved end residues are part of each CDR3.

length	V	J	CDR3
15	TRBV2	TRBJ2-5	CASRGAAGGQETQYF
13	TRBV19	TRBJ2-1	CASSIWVFNEQFF
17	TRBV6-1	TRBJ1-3	CASSDRRVVASGNTIYF
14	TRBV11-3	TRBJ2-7	CASSLPGSTYEQYF
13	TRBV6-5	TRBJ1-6	CASSSYQTPALHF
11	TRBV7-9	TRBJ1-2	CASSSLLGYTF
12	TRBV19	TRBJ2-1	CASSSQGSEQFF
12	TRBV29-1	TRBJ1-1	CSVSTGVTEAFF
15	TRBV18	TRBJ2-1	CASSLLKGGYNEQFF
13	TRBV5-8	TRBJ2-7	CATERTDSYEQYF
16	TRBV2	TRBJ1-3	CASSVGGARSGNTIYF
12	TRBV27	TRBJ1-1	CASSPVGAEAFF
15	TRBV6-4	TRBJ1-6	CASHEFPGSNSPLHF
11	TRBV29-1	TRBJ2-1	CSVSQGPGKFF
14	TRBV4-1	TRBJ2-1	CASSQEGTYNEQFF
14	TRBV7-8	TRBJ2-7	CASSLAPGGSEQYF
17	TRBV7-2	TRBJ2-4	CASSLGRGTDAKNIQYF
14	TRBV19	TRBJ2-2	CASSMAPSTGELFF
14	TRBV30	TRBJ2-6	CAWRGDSGANVLTF
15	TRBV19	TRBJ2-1	CASSPGLGSYNEQFF
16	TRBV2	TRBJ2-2	CAGQSSGRSNTGELFF
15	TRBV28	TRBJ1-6	CASLTGSVYNSPLHF
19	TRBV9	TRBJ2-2	CASSVATRTRTRGTGELFF
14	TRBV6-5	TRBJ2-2	CASSYWGLTGELFF
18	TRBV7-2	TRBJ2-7	CASSPRDSLLATSYEQYF
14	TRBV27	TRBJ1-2	CASRPGTATYGYTF
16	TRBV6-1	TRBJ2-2	CASSEGWSSKSGELFF
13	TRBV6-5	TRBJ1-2	CASFPNGGSGYTF
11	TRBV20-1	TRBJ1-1	CSAYDREEAFF
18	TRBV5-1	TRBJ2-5	CASSSGLFGVRSEETQYF